This T cell receptor beta chain was obtained from a study of early T cells in non-severe SARS-CoV-2 infection. Whole-study context: Chains were not paired, and sequencing was done on bulk RNA from unsorted whole blood.

The CDR3 totals 16 residues. J lost 3 bases, V lost 8 bases, and 10 bases had no gene match. CDR1 and CDR2 from the germline V gene are SGHAT and FQDESV (reference sequence). Each CDR3 protein gets one entry after TCRdb re-called the 5' RACE reads with MiXCR. Of more than 50,000 distinct CDR3 sequences in the sample, around 12% are singletons; the top ten hold about 5%. The chain joins TRBV11-1 to TRBJ2-1; TRBD1 agrees at 10 bases. The sequencing input was whole blood. The origin of this receptor is an adult who was a healthcare worker with PCR-confirmed SARS-CoV-2 infection or an uninfected control (not recorded which). CDR3 region: CASGNPGQGYYNEQFF. The CDR3 nucleotides read TGTGCCAGCGGAAACCCGGGACAGGGGTACTACAATGAGCAGTTCTTC.